The 8 T cell receptor beta chains below all came from one sample that was sequenced in a study of blood T cell repertoires in COVID-19 (dated by TCRdb to 2018 to 2021). The library was built by means of the immunoSEQ multiplex PCR assay. TCRdb obtained this table from immuneACCESS and retained in-frame rearrangements with V and J assigned. These tables miss some clones; where compared with another copy, unresolved V genes account for less than half of the shortfall, and the remainder is unexplained. The sample table lists about 190,000 clones, about 88% of them with a count of one. The ten largest clones represent less than 7.5% of the sample. The sequenced sample was peripheral blood. The receptors originated from a woman between 40 and 50 years old who had recovered from COVID-19.

This clone has only one observation. Here the CDR3 DNA reads TGCGCCAGCAGCCCAAACCGTGGGACTACTAGCACAGATACGCAGTATTTT. This codes for CASSPNRGTTSTDTQYF. The chain couples TRBV5-1 to TRBJ2-3; 7 bases match TRBD2. The CDR3 runs 17 residues. Germline V gives CDR1 SGHRS, CDR2 YFSETQ. V was pared by 4 bases and J by 0 bases, with 11 bases of the junction left unmatched.

V gene TRBV5-1 combines with J gene TRBJ1-1; D might be TRBD1 (5 bases). The CDR3 sequence is 14 residues long. Germline V gene data show CDR1 as SGHRS and CDR2 as YFSETQ. Trimming cost V 4 bases and J 3 bases, with 13 bases left between them. The DNA for the CDR3 is TGCGCCAGCAGCCCCGTGGGGGGGGACACTGAAGCTTTCTTT. Encoded protein: CASSPVGGDTEAFF.

The chain uses TRBV7-2 and TRBJ1-1, with 7 bases fitting TRBD1. With V trimmed by 1 base and J by 0 bases, 8 bases remained unmatched. Germline lookup yields CDR1 SGHTA and CDR2 FQGNSA. This CDR3 is 17 amino acids long. DNA for the CDR3: TGTGCCAGCAGCTTAGGTCCCCAGGGGGGTATGAACACTGAAGCTTTCTTT. Its translation is CASSLGPQGGMNTEAFF.

The genes are TRBV12-3 or TRBV12-4 and TRBJ2-5; TRBD2 is a possible D gene (6 bases). V was clipped by 8 bases and J by 2 bases, with 9 bases between them. This CDR3 has 12 residues. The CDR3 here is CASRGIQETQYF. Written as DNA, the CDR3 is TGTGCCAGCCGCGGGATACAAGAGACCCAGTACTTC.

The V gene is TRBV4-3, the J gene TRBJ2-7; D might be TRBD1 (5 bases). Trimming left V 4 bases short and J 0 bases short, with 10 bases between. The CDR3 is 14 amino acids. The germline gives CDR1 LGHNA, CDR2 YSLEER. Here the CDR3 DNA reads TGCGCCAGCAGCCGGGGCGTACTCTCCTACGAGCAGTACTTC. Translated: CASSRGVLSYEQYF.

J is TRBJ1-6 and V is TRBV28; unclear D gene. Between the trimmed V and J ends, which lost 3 bases and 7 bases, there was a span of 7 bases. In germline, CDR1 is MDHEN, CDR2 SYDVKM. CDR3 length: 13 residues. Written as DNA, the CDR3 is TGTGCCAGCAGTTTGGCTTTGAATTCACCCCTCCACTTT. Translated, it gives CASSLALNSPLHF.

The rearrangement joins TRBV4-2 to TRBJ2-3; maybe TRBD2 (5 bases). The germline V gene has CDR1 LGHNA and CDR2 YNFKEQ. V lost 1 base and J 3 bases, leaving 17 bases between the germline ends. The CDR3 is made up of 17 amino acids. This CDR3 is CASSQGLRGSTTDTQYF. CDR3 sequence (DNA): TGTGCCAGCAGCCAAGGGCTAAGAGGGAGTACGACAGATACGCAGTATTTT.

Concerning this clone: Other nucleotide sequences in the sample specify the same CDR3. The chain is built from TRBV6-5 and TRBJ2-5, with D tentatively TRBD1 (5 bases). Germline loops: CDR1 MNHEY, CDR2 SVGAGI. The CDR3 is made up of 14 amino acids. V shed 0 bases and J shed 0 bases, with 5 bases lying between them. DNA for the CDR3: TGTGCCAGCAGTTACTCGACAGACCAAGAGACCCAGTACTTC. Translated: CASSYSTDQETQYF.